This TCR beta chain was identified during a study of long-term antiretroviral therapy in people with HIV. Study overall: Initial samples were collected about a decade before the 2015 immediate-ART recommendation. Study observations and caveats: Pre-ART-expanded clones dominated the repertoire at all time points. Blood specimens, gathered between the mid-2000s and the late 2010s, were possibly obtained under older ART regimens.

This clone was seen more than once but under ten times. Antigen unknown. Sequencing used immunoSEQ v3.0 at survey level. The protocol was immunoSEQ multiplex PCR, while the TCRdb copy is restricted to in-frame clones and leaves out a portion. This table holds about 24,000 clones, 75% to 85% found once. V was pared by 2 bases and J by 2 bases, with 12 bases between. The CDR3 length is 15 residues. Germline-derived CDR1 and CDR2 are WNHNN and SYGVQD (reference sequence). Sequenced material: unsorted PBMCs, taken 3 years after starting antiretroviral therapy. This TCR was sampled from a man aged 50 to 59 with HIV. V is TRBV10-1 and J is TRBJ2-5; possible D gene TRBD2, 5 bases. The CDR3 DNA follows: TGCGCCAGCAGTGAGAGGAGGACCCTGCAAGAGACCCAGTACTTC. Amino acids: CASSERRTLQETQYF.